One and the same sample provided the 24 T cell receptor beta chains below, sequenced in a study of spatial heterogeneity in lung cancer. TCRdb reanalysed the 5' RACE reads using MiXCR and keeps one entry per CDR3 protein. The table records tens of thousands of distinct CDR3 sequences, about 12% of them present only once. Noted time point: sample taken at primary tumor resection. Without sorting, whole RNA was sequenced from tumor, nontumor lung or frozen PBMC. Sequences were derived from PBMCs, sampled at surgery. These receptors came from a male donor with early-stage non-small cell lung cancer.

The CDR3 protein is CASSFTGEYGYTF. The DNA for the CDR3 is TGTGCCAGCAGCTTTACAGGGGAATATGGCTACACCTTC. The genes are TRBV7-2 and TRBJ1-2; 7 nucleotides match TRBD1. Trimming removed 3 bases from V and 5 bases from J; junction bases left unmatched: 3. Germline CDR1 and CDR2: SGHTA and FQGNSA. The CDR3 is made up of 13 amino acids.

On this clonotype: A junction boundary mismatches the germline segment, possibly from a read error. The V gene is TRBV7-7, the J gene TRBJ2-2, with unresolved D. The CDR3 is made up of 13 amino acids. Looked up from germline, CDR1 is SSHAT and CDR2 is FNYEAQ (reference sequence). The CDR3 nucleotides read TGTGCTAGCAGCTTCACAGACACCGGGGAGCTGTTTTTT. Protein: CASSFTDTGELFF.

The rearrangement uses TRBV10-3 and TRBJ2-3, with 9 bases fitting TRBD1. Unmatched junction bases numbered 4, after V lost 4 bases and J lost 8 bases. The CDR3 has 13 residues. The germline V gene encodes CDR1 ENHRY and CDR2 SYGVKD. This CDR3 reads CAISGTGDLTQYF. The CDR3, as DNA: TGTGCCATCAGTGGGACAGGGGACCTTACGCAGTATTTT.

At least ten counts were recorded for this clonotype. The genes are TRBV7-2 and TRBJ1-5; 7 positions agree with TRBD1. Germline values: CDR1 SGHTA, CDR2 FQGNSA. Germline trimming cut 5 bases from V and 0 bases from J; bases unmatched to any gene: 1. This CDR3 comprises 14 residues. DNA for the CDR3: TGTGCCAGCAGCCGACAGGGTAGCAATCAGCCCCAGCATTTT. Protein product: CASSRQGSNQPQHF.

This clonotype was recorded many times. The chain links TRBV24-1 to TRBJ1-1; D is perhaps TRBD1 (5 bases). Trimming removed 9 bases from V and 5 bases from J, with 15 bases in between. This CDR3 region has 13 residues. Germline loops: CDR1 KGHDR, CDR2 SFDVKD. The CDR3: CATGTPGGTEAFF. The CDR3 DNA is TGTGCCACCGGGACTCCTGGAGGGACTGAAGCTTTCTTT.

The CDR3 DNA reads as TGTGCCAGCTCTAGACGGCAAGCAGCTACAGGGGAAAGCTACGAGCAGTACTTC. Its protein is CASSRRQAATGESYEQYF. This rearrangement joins TRBV6-5 to TRBJ2-7; 7 bases fit TRBD1. The V and J ends lost 8 bases and 3 bases, in that order; junction bases with no gene match: 22. The CDR3 runs 18 residues. Germline V gives CDR1 MNHEY, CDR2 SVGAGI.

This clonotype has a handful of counts. CDR3 in DNA: TGTGCCAGCAGCTTAGATTCTGGATTTGACTATGGCTACACCTTC. This sequence encodes CASSLDSGFDYGYTF. The chain combines TRBV7-2 with TRBJ1-2; D is unresolved. Deletions cut 1 base from V and 3 bases from J, with 12 bases between. Germline CDR1 SGHTA, CDR2 FQGNSA. The CDR3 consists of 15 residues. Using reference TRBV7-2 and TRBJ1-2 for the parts outside the CDR3, the full variable domain is GAGVSQSPSNKVTEKGKDVELRCDPISGHTALYWYRQSLGQGLEFLIYFQGNSAPDKSGLPSDRFSAERTGGSVSTLTIQRTQQEDSAVYLCASSLDSGFDYGYTFGSGTRLTVV.

The chain combines TRBV6-5 with TRBJ1-5, with D possibly being TRBD1 (6 bases). CDR1 and CDR2 (germline): MNHEY, SVGAGI. The length of the CDR3 is 16 residues. Deletions cut 5 bases from V and 4 bases from J, with 18 bases between. Here the CDR3 reads CASSPGGAFGNQPQHF. The CDR3 nucleotides read TGTGCCAGCAGTCCGGGGGGGGCATTTGGAAATCAGCCCCAGCATTTT.

This clonotype was seen a handful of times. V is TRBV7-9 and J is TRBJ1-4; maybe TRBD1 (5 bases). The germline gives CDR1 SEHNR, CDR2 FQNEAQ (reference sequence). Between the trimmed V and J ends, which lost 5 bases and 8 bases, there was a span of 15 bases. The length of the CDR3 is 14 residues. CDR3 amino acids: CASSHKGRREKLFF. CDR3 in DNA: TGTGCCAGCAGCCACAAGGGGCGTCGGGAAAAACTGTTTTTT.

This clonotype was seen only a few times. The chain recombines TRBV4-3 with TRBJ2-3; D unclear. Between the trimmed V and J ends, which lost 1 base and 4 bases, there was a span of 6 bases. Germline assignment: CDR1 LGHNA and CDR2 YSLEER. The CDR3 totals 13 residues. This CDR3 is CASSQGVADTQYF. The CDR3 bases are TGCGCCAGCAGCCAAGGAGTGGCAGATACGCAGTATTTT.

V is TRBV7-2 and J is TRBJ1-1; D call uncertain. This CDR3 contains 15 residues. Per the germline V gene, CDR1 is SGHTA and CDR2 is FQGNSA. Between the trimmed V and J ends, which lost 1 base and 1 base, there was a span of 10 bases. The CDR3 DNA is TGTGCCAGCAGCTTAGGAGGATCTTCGAACACTGAAGCTTTCTTT. Amino acid sequence: CASSLGGSSNTEAFF.

The chain employs TRBV4-1 and TRBJ2-1; D gene ambiguous. Germline assignment: CDR1 MGHRA and CDR2 YSYEKL. Trimming left V 0 bases short and J 7 bases short, with 7 bases between. CDR3 length: 13 amino acids. For the CDR3, the DNA is TGCGCCAGCAGCCAAGAGTGGGGTAATGAGCAGTTCTTC. Encoded protein: CASSQEWGNEQFF.

V and J are TRBV5-1 and TRBJ2-5; D may be TRBD1 or TRBD2 (5 bases each). This CDR3 comprises 14 residues. Trimming took 4 bases from V and 5 from J, leaving 15 bases between them. Germline CDR1 is SGHRS and CDR2 is YFSETQ. CDR3 amino acids: CASSPRDLRETQYF. The CDR3 DNA reads as TGCGCCAGCAGCCCCCGGGACCTCCGCGAGACCCAGTACTTC.

There are a few counts of this clonotype. V usage is TRBV7-2 and J usage is TRBJ2-5; D gene unclear. Germline-derived CDR1 and CDR2 are SGHTA and FQGNSA. The CDR3 totals 14 residues. V gave up 6 bases and J gave up 2 bases, with 13 bases separating them. CDR3 loop: CASSPETSQETQYF. The DNA of the CDR3 is TGTGCCAGCAGTCCAGAGACCTCACAAGAGACCCAGTACTTC.

This clonotype was picked up a small number of times. Here the CDR3 reads CASSPIGQAYEQYF. CDR3 sequence (DNA): TGTGCCAGCAGCCCCATAGGACAGGCCTACGAGCAGTACTTC. The chain couples TRBV7-8 to TRBJ2-7; the match to TRBD1 covers 7 bases. Germline-derived CDR1 and CDR2 are SGHVS and FQNEAQ. Trimming took 5 bases from V and 2 from J; bases not matched to a gene: 6. The length of the CDR3 is 14 residues.

This clonotype was detected a few times. This chain links TRBV28 with TRBJ2-3; 11 positions match TRBD2. The CDR3 totals 15 residues. Germline V CDR1 and CDR2: MDHEN, SYDVKM. Trimming removed 6 bases from V and 2 bases from J; junction bases left unmatched: 4. CDR3 DNA: TGTGCCAGCAGCACTAGCGGGAGTACCACAGATACGCAGTATTTT. Encoded protein: CASSTSGSTTDTQYF.

The chain has TRBV20-1 and TRBJ1-1; D possibly corresponds to TRBD1 (5 bases). Trimming took off 6 bases at V and 1 base at J, with 15 bases between the two ends. This CDR3 is 14 amino acids long. The germline V gene has CDR1 DFQATT and CDR2 SNEGSKA (reference sequence). The DNA for the CDR3 is TGCAGTGCCGCCAAAGGGACCGGGAACACTGAAGCTTTCTTT. Translation: CSAAKGTGNTEAFF.

This clonotype was recorded a few times. CDR3 sequence reads: CASSEQGNSYEQYF. The CDR3 DNA is TGTGCCAGCAGTGAACAGGGTAACAGCTACGAGCAGTACTTC. The J gene is TRBJ2-7, the V gene TRBV6-5, with D possibly matching TRBD1 (6 bases). CDR1 is MNHEY and CDR2 is SVGAGI in the germline V gene. The length of the CDR3 is 14 residues. Trimming shortened V by 5 bases and J by 3 bases, and 14 bases separated the two germline ends.

The V and J genes are TRBV10-2 and TRBJ2-5; D is unresolved. The ends were cut back, 2 bases at V and 5 bases at J, with 6 bases in the middle. This CDR3 has 12 residues. Germline values: CDR1 WSHSY, CDR2 SAAADI. CDR3 sequence (DNA): TGCGCCAGCAGTGAGACCGGCGAGACCCAGTACTTC. Residues: CASSETGETQYF.

V is TRBV28 and J is TRBJ2-7, with D possibly being TRBD2 (5 bases). This CDR3 has 16 residues. The V and J ends lost 6 bases and 7 bases respectively, with 25 bases between them. Germline assignment: CDR1 MDHEN and CDR2 SYDVKM. DNA for the CDR3: TGTGCCAGCAGGCCCCGGGGTAGTTTGTCTTCTCGGGAGCAGTACTTC. It translates to CASRPRGSLSSREQYF.

The chain is built from TRBV6-5 and TRBJ1-2; maybe TRBD1 (6 bases). V dropped 1 base and J dropped 6 bases, with 9 bases sitting between them. Germline-derived CDR1 and CDR2 are MNHEY and SVGAGI. CDR3 length: 13 amino acids. The CDR3 DNA reads TGTGCCAGCAGTTACTTCGAGGGGGATGGCTACACCTTC. Its translation is CASSYFEGDGYTF.

This clonotype was detected a few times. The chain is built from TRBV20-1 and TRBJ2-3, with TRBD2 matching 7 bases. Germline lookup yields CDR1 DFQATT and CDR2 SNEGSKA (reference sequence). This CDR3 contains 14 residues. Trimming at V came to 6 bases and at J to 4 bases, leaving 10 bases not matched to a gene. CDR3 in amino acids: CSASRDYDSDTQYF. In DNA form, the CDR3 reads TGCAGTGCAAGCCGGGACTACGATTCAGATACGCAGTATTTT.

The J gene is TRBJ1-2, the V gene TRBV6-6; D remains unclear. The germline gives CDR1 MNHNY, CDR2 SVGAGI (reference sequence). The CDR3 runs 13 residues. Trimming cost V 4 bases and J 8 bases, with 14 bases left between them. The CDR3 is CASSSITDSGYTF. Written as DNA, the CDR3 is TGTGCCAGCAGTTCCATCACTGATTCGGGCTACACCTTC.

This clonotype was counted at least ten times. This chain connects TRBV12-3 or TRBV12-4 to TRBJ2-1; D is possibly TRBD1 or TRBD2 (6 bases each). This CDR3 is built from 14 residues. V lost 3 bases to trimming and J lost 6 bases, with 12 bases between them. DNA of the CDR3: TGTGCCAGCAGTTTGTGGGGGGCTGGCAATGAGCAGTTCTTC. It is translated as CASSLWGAGNEQFF.